These 9 T cell receptor beta chains came from one sample sequenced in a study of T cell responses to AZD1222 COVID-19 vaccine (dated by TCRdb to about 2021). Library preparation was by the immunoSEQ multiplex PCR assay. As stored in TCRdb, this immuneACCESS dataset retains in-frame rearrangements with V and J assigned. A fraction of the clones does not appear; measured against another copy, unresolved V genes explain less than half of the discrepancy, and the remainder lacks a known reason. The sample table shows some 130,000 clones, and about 88% are seen once. The ten most abundant clones make up 2.4% of the sample. The time point label of this sample denotes: baseline before first vaccination. This sample comprised peripheral blood, obtained on day 0 of AZD1222 vaccination. The receptors originated from an adult in good health.

The chain is built from TRBV19 and TRBJ2-2, with D unresolved. Germline values: CDR1 LNHDA, CDR2 SQIVND (reference sequence). CDR3 length: 16 amino acids. V was trimmed by 7 bases and J by 0 bases, leaving 15 bases between them. CDR3 bases: TGTGCCAGTACCCGACAAGGGAACGCGAACACCGGGGAGCTGTTTTTT. This sequence encodes CASTRQGNANTGELFF.

The gene calls are TRBV19 and TRBJ1-2; D not certain. Trimming removed 3 bases at V and 0 bases at J, with 11 bases between. The CDR3 is 15 residues long. Germline CDR1 reads LNHDA; CDR2 reads SQIVND (reference sequence). The DNA of the CDR3 is TGTGCCAGTAGTATGGAGCTCTTCGCTAACTATGGCTACACCTTC. This translates into CASSMELFANYGYTF.

The rearrangement links TRBV6-5 to TRBJ2-1, with D maybe TRBD2 (5 bases). V was shortened by 2 bases and J by 4 bases, with 15 bases between the two germline ends. The CDR3 totals 16 residues. Per germline, CDR1 MNHEY and CDR2 SVGAGI. The CDR3: CASSYGHRGIYNEQFF. In DNA, the CDR3 is TGTGCCAGCAGTTACGGGCATCGGGGAATTTACAATGAGCAGTTCTTC.

The V call is TRBV2, the J call TRBJ2-1; weak D call: TRBD1 (5 bases). Trimming took off 0 bases at V and 6 bases at J, with 12 bases between the two ends. This CDR3 has 15 amino acids. CDR1 is SNHLY, CDR2 FYNNEI, per germline. Written as DNA, the CDR3 is TGTGCCAGCAGTGAAGCGGACAACCCCGGCAATGAGCAGTTCTTC. The encoded protein is CASSEADNPGNEQFF.

The chain couples TRBV9 to TRBJ1-3; no firm D call. There are 13 residues in the CDR3. Germline V gives CDR1 SGDLS, CDR2 YYNGEE. Trimming shortened V by 3 bases and J by 3 bases, and 7 bases separated the two germline ends. The CDR3 DNA is TGTGCCAGCAGCGGAGACGTTGGAAACACCATATATTTT. Amino acid sequence: CASSGDVGNTIYF.

The CDR3: CASSSQHQPQHF. CDR3 bases: TGTGCCAGCAGTTCCCAGCATCAGCCCCAGCATTTT. The chain is built from TRBV12-3 or TRBV12-4 and TRBJ1-5; no reliable D call. Trimming cost V 4 bases and J 5 bases, with 6 bases left between them. The CDR3 totals 12 residues.

The V call is TRBV20-1, the J call TRBJ1-5; no reliable D call. Germline CDR1 is DFQATT and CDR2 is SNEGSKA (reference sequence). V gave up 3 bases and J gave up 2 bases, with 14 bases separating them. This CDR3 comprises 15 residues. The CDR3 here is CSASTGSWGNQPQHF. The CDR3 DNA sequence: TGCAGTGCTAGTACGGGAAGCTGGGGCAATCAGCCCCAGCATTTT.

This sequence joins TRBV5-1 and TRBJ2-1; TRBD1 matches 9 bases. V shed 4 bases, J shed 4 bases, and the junction held 6 bases outside the gene matches. This CDR3 has 15 residues. CDR1 is SGHRS and CDR2 is YFSETQ in the germline V gene. CDR3 in DNA: TGCGCCAGCAGCACCGGGACAGGGCCTTACAATGAGCAGTTCTTC. This translates into CASSTGTGPYNEQFF. Using reference TRBV5-1 and TRBJ2-1 for the parts outside the CDR3, the full variable domain is KAGVTQTPRYLIKTRGQQVTLSCSPISGHRSVSWYQQTPGQGLQFLFEYFSETQRNKGNFPGRFSGRQFSNSRSEMNVSTLELGDSALYLCASSTGTGPYNEQFFGPGTRLTVL.

A single count supports this clone. The same CDR3 arises from other DNA sequences in this sample as well. The CDR3 spells CASSFRGAPLHF. In DNA form, the CDR3 reads TGTGCCAGCAGTTTCAGGGGGGCACCCCTCCACTTT. The chain links TRBV28 to TRBJ1-6, with 7 bases lining up with TRBD1. The J segment lost 11 bases and the V segment lost 3 bases, leaving 1 base of the junction unmatched. The CDR3 has 12 amino acids. The V gene's germline CDR1 is MDHEN and CDR2 SYDVKM.